Below are 30 T cell receptor beta chains sequenced from a single sample in a study of blood T cell repertoires in COVID-19. The table came from immunoSEQ multiplex PCR; TCRdb's copy has only in-frame clones and leaves some out. The sample has around 81,000 clones, about 86% seen once. Source material: peripheral blood. These receptors came from a woman aged 80 or over with acute or convalescent COVID-19.

The chain recombines TRBV7-2 with TRBJ2-7; perhaps TRBD2 as D (6 bases). Germline loops: CDR1 SGHTA, CDR2 FQGNSA. CDR3 length: 15 residues. V was pared by 4 bases and J by 6 bases, with 19 bases between. In DNA form, the CDR3 reads TGTGCCAGCAGCTCGACCCCGGCGCGGGGCTCCGAGCAGTACTTC. Amino acid sequence: CASSSTPARGSEQYF. Full variable domain (outside the CDR3, taken from reference TRBV7-2 and TRBJ2-7): GAGVSQSPSNKVTEKGKDVELRCDPISGHTALYWYRQSLGQGLEFLIYFQGNSAPDKSGLPSDRFSAERTGGSVSTLTIQRTQQEDSAVYLCASSSTPARGSEQYFGPGTRLTVT.

The V and J genes are TRBV7-9 and TRBJ1-1; D gene ambiguous. V lost 2 bases to trimming and J lost 3 bases, with 13 bases between them. Looked up from germline, CDR1 is SEHNR and CDR2 is FQNEAQ (reference sequence). CDR3 length: 15 residues. DNA for the CDR3: TGTGCCAGCAGCTTACTTCGGGGATATGACACTGAAGCTTTCTTT. It specifies CASSLLRGYDTEAFF. The whole variable domain, filled in from reference TRBV7-9 and TRBJ1-1, reads DTGVSQNPRHKITKRGQNVTFRCDPISEHNRLYWYRQTLGQGPEFLTYFQNEAQLEKSRLLSDRFSAERPKGSFSTLEIQRTEQGDSAMYLCASSLLRGYDTEAFFGQGTRLTVV.

The J gene is TRBJ2-6, the V gene TRBV5-4; D perhaps matches TRBD2 (5 bases). CDR1 and CDR2 from the germline V gene are SGHNT and YYREEE (reference sequence). The length of the CDR3 is 18 residues. Trimming left V 4 bases short and J 0 bases short, with 17 bases between. DNA of the CDR3: TGTGCCAGCAGCGGATCCCGGGAACCTACCTCTGGGGCCAACGTCCTGACTTTC. Its protein product is CASSGSREPTSGANVLTF.

The chain joins TRBV15 to TRBJ2-2; 7 bases align to TRBD1. The J segment lost 4 bases and the V segment lost 5 bases, leaving 4 bases of the junction unmatched. The germline V gene has CDR1 LNHNV and CDR2 YYDKDF (reference sequence). The CDR3 loop spans 14 amino acids. The DNA of the CDR3 is TGTGCCACCAGCTCCCGGGACAGCACCGGGGAGCTGTTTTTT. Translating it yields CATSSRDSTGELFF.

The sample holds one count of this clone. V usage is TRBV10-3 and J usage is TRBJ2-1, with 15 bases that match TRBD2. The CDR3 runs to 16 residues. Germline CDR1 is ENHRY and CDR2 is SYGVKD. V trimming: 9 bases; J trimming: 4 bases; junction bases outside the gene matches: 7. CDR3 residues: CAIRTSGGAIYNEQFF. The CDR3 nucleotides read TGTGCCATTAGGACTAGCGGGGGGGCCATTTACAATGAGCAGTTCTTC.

J is TRBJ2-3 and V is TRBV7-9; 9 nucleotides match TRBD1. There are 16 residues in the CDR3. Per germline, CDR1 SEHNR and CDR2 FQNEAQ (reference sequence). With 3 bases clipped from V and 4 bases from J, the junction kept 8 bases outside the gene matches. The CDR3 sequence is CASSFVGQGASDTQYF. The CDR3 DNA sequence: TGTGCCAGCAGCTTTGTGGGACAGGGAGCATCAGATACGCAGTATTTT.

The rearrangement uses TRBV7-2 and TRBJ1-1, with no clear D. The CDR3 has 12 amino acids. Germline assignment: CDR1 SGHTA and CDR2 FQGNSA. Between the trimmed V and J ends, which lost 1 base and 6 bases, there was a span of 6 bases. The CDR3: CASSLVRAEAFF. CDR3 DNA sequence: TGTGCCAGCAGCTTAGTCCGGGCTGAAGCTTTCTTT.

The rearrangement joins TRBV18 to TRBJ1-2; tentatively, D is TRBD1 (5 bases). Germline V gene data show CDR1 as KGHSH and CDR2 as LQKENI. The CDR3 has 13 amino acids. V was clipped by 2 bases and J by 2 bases, with 6 bases between them. The CDR3 loop is CASSPRQNYGYTF. Written as DNA, the CDR3 is TGTGCCAGCTCACCAAGACAGAACTATGGCTACACCTTC.

V usage is TRBV11-2 and J usage is TRBJ2-3, with 12 positions matching TRBD2. The germline CDR1 and CDR2 sequences are SGHAT and FQNNGV. The CDR3 is made up of 15 amino acids. The V segment lost 5 bases and the J segment 2 bases; nucleotides outside the gene matches: 2. The CDR3 nucleotides are TGTGCCAGCAGCCGGACTAGCGGGATCACAGATACGCAGTATTTT. Translating it yields CASSRTSGITDTQYF.

The genes are TRBV3-1 (or the pseudogene TRBV3-2) and TRBJ1-2; tentative D call: TRBD1 (5 bases). CDR3 length: 15 amino acids. Trimming removed 7 bases from V and 0 bases from J, with 15 bases in between. Germline V gene lookup returns CDR1 LGHDT and CDR2 YNNKEL (reference sequence). The CDR3 sequence is CASTLNGASNYGYTF. CDR3 coding DNA: TGTGCCAGCACCCTGAATGGGGCTTCTAACTATGGCTACACCTTC.

The chain recombines TRBV10-3 with TRBJ1-4; D is possibly TRBD1 (6 bases). The CDR3 runs 14 residues. Germline CDR1 reads ENHRY; CDR2 reads SYGVKD. V shed 6 bases and J shed 4 bases, with 12 bases lying between them. In DNA, the CDR3 is TGTGCCATCAGACCGGGACAAGATAATGAAAAACTGTTTTTT. Its translation is CAIRPGQDNEKLFF.

The chain couples TRBV19 to TRBJ2-5; D is unclear. CDR1 LNHDA and CDR2 SQIVND come from the germline V gene (reference sequence). This CDR3 is built from 13 residues. The V gene lost 1 base and the J gene lost 1 base, with 4 bases spanning the gap. The CDR3 region is CASSIAIQETQYF. CDR3 bases: TGTGCCAGTAGTATAGCTATCCAAGAGACCCAGTACTTC.

The chain couples TRBV5-1 to TRBJ2-7; 10 nucleotides line up with TRBD1. The germline V gene encodes CDR1 SGHRS and CDR2 YFSETQ. This CDR3 is built from 16 residues. J was trimmed by 0 bases and V by 4 bases; bases with no gene match: 7. The CDR3 region has the DNA TGCGCCAGCAGCCCGGGGGGACAGGGGAGCTCCTACGAGCAGTACTTC. Amino acid sequence: CASSPGGQGSSYEQYF.

The chain carries TRBV7-6 and TRBJ2-2, with a weak D call TRBD2 (5 bases). CDR1 SGHVS and CDR2 FNYEAQ come from the germline V gene. The V and J ends lost 6 bases and 3 bases respectively, with 14 bases between them. The CDR3 has 15 amino acids. The CDR3 coding sequence is TGTGCCAGCAGTTCGGAACTAGGATACACCGGGGAGCTGTTTTTT. Residues: CASSSELGYTGELFF.

This chain links TRBV27 with TRBJ2-3; TRBD2 matches 8 bases. Germline V lookup: CDR1 MNHEY, CDR2 SMNVEV (reference sequence). The CDR3 spans 15 residues. Trimming at V came to 4 bases and at J to 6 bases, leaving 9 bases not matched to a gene. In DNA form, the CDR3 reads TGTGCCAGCAGTTGGGGAACGGGGGGGCCGGATACGCAGTATTTT. Encoded protein: CASSWGTGGPDTQYF.

The gene calls are TRBV14 and TRBJ2-3; D might be TRBD2 (6 bases). The germline V and J ends were trimmed by 0 bases and 0 bases, with 10 bases remaining between them. Looked up from germline, CDR1 is SGHDN and CDR2 is FVKESK. This CDR3 has 16 residues. The chain's CDR3 is CASSQDPGGSTDTQYF. Here the CDR3 DNA reads TGTGCCAGCAGCCAAGATCCCGGAGGGAGCACAGATACGCAGTATTTT.

The V and J genes are TRBV20-1 and TRBJ2-5, with 9 bases matching TRBD1. CDR3 length: 11 residues. Germline V CDR1 and CDR2: DFQATT, SNEGSKA (reference sequence). The V and J ends lost 4 bases and 7 bases, in that order; junction bases with no gene match: 1. The CDR3 sequence is CSAMTGGTQYF. The CDR3 DNA reads TGCAGTGCTATGACAGGGGGGACCCAGTACTTC.

The chain couples TRBV4-3 to TRBJ2-7; tentative D call: TRBD2 (7 bases). Germline lookup yields CDR1 LGHNA and CDR2 YSLEER. V lost 0 bases and J 2 bases, leaving 11 bases between the germline ends. The CDR3 length is 15 residues. The CDR3 sequence is CASSQEGRGPYEQYF. The DNA for the CDR3 is TGCGCCAGCAGCCAAGAAGGGCGGGGGCCCTACGAGCAGTACTTC.

The V call is TRBV5-1, the J call TRBJ1-3; 10 bases are shared with TRBD1. The CDR3 consists of 14 residues. V shed 4 bases and J 4 bases; nucleotides not matched to a gene: 2. Per the germline V gene, CDR1 is SGHRS and CDR2 is YFSETQ. In DNA form, the CDR3 reads TGCGCCAGCAGCCCGGGACAGGGGGGAAACACCATATATTTT. Protein: CASSPGQGGNTIYF.

The gene calls are TRBV4-2 and TRBJ2-3; D is unclear. CDR1 is LGHNA and CDR2 is YNFKEQ in the germline V gene. The V end lost 6 bases, the J end lost 4 bases, and 5 bases lay between the germline ends. The CDR3 has 11 residues. The CDR3 sequence is CASSVADTQYF. The CDR3 bases are TGTGCCAGCAGTGTCGCAGATACGCAGTATTTT.

V is TRBV7-2 and J is TRBJ1-1; D ambiguous. V shed 2 bases and J shed 6 bases, with 10 bases lying between them. The CDR3 runs to 13 residues. In germline, CDR1 is SGHTA, CDR2 FQGNSA. Here the CDR3 reads CASSLTQASEAFF. CDR3 DNA sequence: TGTGCCAGCAGCTTAACGCAGGCTTCTGAAGCTTTCTTT.

This chain's CDR3 is CASAWGRNYNEQFF. DNA for the CDR3: TGTGCCAGTGCGTGGGGGAGGAACTACAATGAGCAGTTCTTC. The chain has TRBV19 and TRBJ2-1, with D tentatively TRBD2 (6 bases). V lost 8 bases and J lost 3, with 14 bases in between. The length of the CDR3 is 14 residues. Germline values: CDR1 LNHDA, CDR2 SQIVND (reference sequence).

The CDR3 bases are TGCGCCAGCAGCCAAGAAAGGCTAGCCGTCTACGAGCAGTACTTC. As protein: CASSQERLAVYEQYF. The chain employs TRBV4-1 and TRBJ2-7, with D tentatively TRBD2 (5 bases). This CDR3 is 15 amino acids long. Looked up from germline, CDR1 is MGHRA and CDR2 is YSYEKL. The V end was cut by 0 bases, the J end by 3 bases, with 12 bases between.

The chain is built from TRBV19 and TRBJ2-3, with a weak D call TRBD2 (6 bases). Germline V lookup: CDR1 LNHDA, CDR2 SQIVND (reference sequence). V gave up 10 bases and J gave up 0 bases, with 20 bases separating them. The CDR3 consists of 16 residues. The CDR3 loop is CATSYLAETSTDTQYF. The DNA of the CDR3 is TGTGCCACGTCTTACTTAGCGGAGACTAGCACAGATACGCAGTATTTT.

The chain is built from TRBV5-1 and TRBJ2-7, with D tentatively TRBD2 (6 bases). The CDR3 runs 14 residues. Germline V lookup: CDR1 SGHRS, CDR2 YFSETQ. V dropped 4 bases and J dropped 0 bases, with 11 bases sitting between them. The CDR3 loop reads CASSPLAASYEQYF. The CDR3 region has the DNA TGCGCCAGCAGCCCCTTAGCGGCCTCCTACGAGCAGTACTTC.

The chain is built from TRBV30 and TRBJ1-2; a weak D match, TRBD1 (5 bases). Germline-derived CDR1 and CDR2 are GTSNPN and SVGIG (reference sequence). V was shortened by 0 bases and J by 3 bases, with 8 bases between the two germline ends. The CDR3 runs to 13 residues. CDR3 sequence reads: CAWSVTGHYGYTF. DNA for the CDR3: TGTGCCTGGAGTGTAACAGGACACTATGGCTACACCTTC.

The chain joins TRBV6-5 to TRBJ2-1; TRBD2 aligns across 7 bases. This CDR3 contains 13 residues. After removal of 7 bases from V and 7 bases from J, the junction contained 7 bases not matched to a gene. From germline, CDR1 is MNHEY and CDR2 SVGAGI. This CDR3 reads CASIARRGNEQFF. The DNA of the CDR3 is TGTGCCAGCATTGCCAGGCGGGGGAATGAGCAGTTCTTC.

The chain carries TRBV2 and TRBJ2-7; tentatively, D is TRBD1 (6 bases). The CDR3 runs to 16 residues. Trimming pared 7 bases from V and 2 bases from J, leaving 21 bases between. Germline CDR1 reads SNHLY; CDR2 reads FYNNEI. CDR3 loop: CASTPRRGGGPYEQYF. The CDR3 bases are TGTGCCAGCACCCCCAGGAGAGGTGGGGGCCCCTACGAGCAGTACTTC.

This clone was observed once. This chain connects TRBV9 to TRBJ2-3; the match to TRBD2 covers 8 bases. The CDR3 loop spans 14 amino acids. With V trimmed by 4 bases and J by 5 bases, 6 bases remained unmatched. Looked up from germline, CDR1 is SGDLS and CDR2 is YYNGEE. CDR3 amino acids: CASSNSGKGDTQYF. CDR3 in DNA: TGTGCCAGCAGCAATAGCGGGAAAGGAGATACGCAGTATTTT.

V and J are TRBV7-6 and TRBJ2-3; no reliable D call. Germline CDR1 reads SGHVS; CDR2 reads FNYEAQ. Trimming removed 1 base at V and 2 bases at J, with 10 bases between. The CDR3 spans 15 residues. The DNA for the CDR3 is TGTGCCAGCAGCTTAGGCCTAGTCCTCACAGATACGCAGTATTTT. This codes for CASSLGLVLTDTQYF.